This T cell receptor beta chain was observed in a study of cytomegalovirus exposure and HLA in healthy donors. Study information: As an earlier analysis found, around 200 million T cells yielded over 95 million unique TCR beta sequences.

The CDR3 extends over 15 amino acids. Trimming removed 3 bases from V and 2 bases from J; junction bases left unmatched: 2. Germline V gene data show CDR1 as SGHTA and CDR2 as FQGTGA. 60 Vbeta and 13 Jbeta primers were used in PCR. Generated by immunoSEQ multiplex PCR, the TCRdb table keeps only in-frame clones and is missing some. The sample has under 150,000 clones; around 81% are singletons. The rearrangement joins TRBV7-3 to TRBJ2-3; 10 bases align to TRBD2. The TCR was taken from a man aged 45 to 65 in good health and CMV-seronegative. The specimen was PBMCs. CDR3: CASSFGLADTDTQYF. The CDR3 DNA follows: TGTGCCAGCAGCTTCGGACTAGCGGACACAGATACGCAGTATTTT.